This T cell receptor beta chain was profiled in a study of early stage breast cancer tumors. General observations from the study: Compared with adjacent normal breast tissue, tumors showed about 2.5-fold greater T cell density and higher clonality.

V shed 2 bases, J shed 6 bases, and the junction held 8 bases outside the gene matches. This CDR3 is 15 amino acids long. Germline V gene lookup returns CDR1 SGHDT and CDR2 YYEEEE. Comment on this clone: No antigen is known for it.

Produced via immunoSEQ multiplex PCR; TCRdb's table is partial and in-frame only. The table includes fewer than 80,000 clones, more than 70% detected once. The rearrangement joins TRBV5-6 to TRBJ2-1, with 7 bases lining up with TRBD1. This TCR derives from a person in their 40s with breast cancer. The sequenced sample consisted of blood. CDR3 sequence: CASSFLDREANEQFF. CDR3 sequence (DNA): TGTGCCAGCAGCTTCCTCGACAGGGAAGCCAATGAGCAGTTCTTC.